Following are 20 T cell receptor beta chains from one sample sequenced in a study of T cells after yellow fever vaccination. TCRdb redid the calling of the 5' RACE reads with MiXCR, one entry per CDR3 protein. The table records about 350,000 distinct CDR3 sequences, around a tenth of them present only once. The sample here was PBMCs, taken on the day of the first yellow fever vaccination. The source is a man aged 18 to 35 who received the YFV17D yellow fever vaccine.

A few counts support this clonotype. In nucleotides, the CDR3 is TGTGCCAGCACGATCTCCTACGGGCGGAACACCATATATTTT. Protein: CASTISYGRNTIYF. The J gene is TRBJ1-3, the V gene TRBV6-1; D gene uncertain. CDR1 and CDR2 (germline): MNHNS, SASEGT. The CDR3 runs 14 residues. The V gene lost 7 bases and the J gene lost 7 bases, with 17 bases spanning the gap.

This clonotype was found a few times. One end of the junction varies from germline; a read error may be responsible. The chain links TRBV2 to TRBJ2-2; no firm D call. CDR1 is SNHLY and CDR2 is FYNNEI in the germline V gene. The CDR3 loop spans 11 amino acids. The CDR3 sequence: CASSAARMEIF. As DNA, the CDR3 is TGTGCCAGCAGTGCGGCTAGGATGGAGATTTTT.

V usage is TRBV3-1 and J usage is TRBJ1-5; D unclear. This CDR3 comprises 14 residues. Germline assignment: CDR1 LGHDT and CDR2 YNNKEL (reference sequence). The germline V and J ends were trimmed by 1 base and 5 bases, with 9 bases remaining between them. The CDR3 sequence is CASSQGTVDQPQHF. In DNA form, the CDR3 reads TGTGCCAGCAGCCAAGGGACCGTCGATCAGCCCCAGCATTTT.

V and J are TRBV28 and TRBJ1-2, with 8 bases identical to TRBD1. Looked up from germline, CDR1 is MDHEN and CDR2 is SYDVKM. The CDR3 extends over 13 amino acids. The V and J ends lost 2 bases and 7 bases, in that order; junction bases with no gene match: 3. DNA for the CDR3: TGTGCCAGCAGTTTAACGACAGGGGTTGGCTACACCTTC. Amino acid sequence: CASSLTTGVGYTF.

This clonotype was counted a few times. The CDR3 loop is CATSRAPEDVINEPDTQYF. The CDR3 nucleotides are TGTGCCACCAGCAGAGCCCCGGAAGACGTGATAAACGAACCAGATACGCAGTATTTT. The chain uses TRBV15 and TRBJ2-3; no reliable D call. Germline CDR1 reads LNHNV; CDR2 reads YYDKDF (reference sequence). CDR3 length equals 19 residues. Trimming left V 1 base short and J 4 bases short, with 24 bases between.

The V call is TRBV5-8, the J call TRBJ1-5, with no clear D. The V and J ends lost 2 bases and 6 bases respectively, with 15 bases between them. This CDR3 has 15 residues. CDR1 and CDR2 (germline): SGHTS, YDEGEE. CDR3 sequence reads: CASSLGPTPSQPQHF. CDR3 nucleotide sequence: TGTGCCAGCAGCTTAGGGCCCACACCCAGTCAGCCCCAGCATTTT.

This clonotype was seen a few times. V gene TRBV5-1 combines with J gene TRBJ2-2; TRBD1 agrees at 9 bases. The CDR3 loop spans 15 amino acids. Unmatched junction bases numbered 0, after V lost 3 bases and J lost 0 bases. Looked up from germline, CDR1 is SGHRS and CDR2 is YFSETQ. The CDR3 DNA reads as TGCGCCAGCAGCTGGGACAGGGCGAACACCGGGGAGCTGTTTTTT. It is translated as CASSWDRANTGELFF.

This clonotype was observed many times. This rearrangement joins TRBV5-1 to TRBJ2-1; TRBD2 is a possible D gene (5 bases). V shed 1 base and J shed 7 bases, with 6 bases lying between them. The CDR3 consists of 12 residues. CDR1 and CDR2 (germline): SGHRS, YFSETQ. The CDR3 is CASSLTRNEQFF. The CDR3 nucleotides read TGCGCCAGCAGCTTGACTAGGAATGAGCAGTTCTTC. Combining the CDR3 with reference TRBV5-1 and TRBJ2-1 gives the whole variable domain KAGVTQTPRYLIKTRGQQVTLSCSPISGHRSVSWYQQTPGQGLQFLFEYFSETQRNKGNFPGRFSGRQFSNSRSEMNVSTLELGDSALYLCASSLTRNEQFFGPGTRLTVL.

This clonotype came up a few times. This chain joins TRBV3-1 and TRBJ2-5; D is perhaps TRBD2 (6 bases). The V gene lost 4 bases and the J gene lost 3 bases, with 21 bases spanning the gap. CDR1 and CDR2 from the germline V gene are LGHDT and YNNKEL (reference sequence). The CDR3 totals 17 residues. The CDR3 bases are TGTGCCAGCAGCCCTGAGATGGGGTTGGGGGGAGAAGAGACCCAGTACTTC. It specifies CASSPEMGLGGEETQYF.

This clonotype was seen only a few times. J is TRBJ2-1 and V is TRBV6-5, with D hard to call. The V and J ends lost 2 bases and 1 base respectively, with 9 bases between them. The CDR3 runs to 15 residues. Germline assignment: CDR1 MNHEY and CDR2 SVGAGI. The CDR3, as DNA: TGTGCCAGCAGTTACGAGGCACCGTCCTACAATGAGCAGTTCTTC. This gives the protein CASSYEAPSYNEQFF.

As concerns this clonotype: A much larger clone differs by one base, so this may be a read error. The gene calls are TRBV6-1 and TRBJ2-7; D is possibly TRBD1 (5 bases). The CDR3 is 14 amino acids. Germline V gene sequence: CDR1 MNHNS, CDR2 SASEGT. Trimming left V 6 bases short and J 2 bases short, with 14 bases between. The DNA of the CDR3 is TGTGCCAGCAGCCCTACCGTGACAGCCTACGAGCAGTACTTC. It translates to CASSPTVTAYEQYF.

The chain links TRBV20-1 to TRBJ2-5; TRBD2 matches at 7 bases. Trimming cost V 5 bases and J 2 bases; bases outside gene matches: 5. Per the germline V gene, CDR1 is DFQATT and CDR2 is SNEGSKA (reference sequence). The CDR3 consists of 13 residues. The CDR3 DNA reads TGCAGTGCTGGGCGGGAGCCGCAAGAGACCCAGTACTTC. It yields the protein CSAGREPQETQYF.

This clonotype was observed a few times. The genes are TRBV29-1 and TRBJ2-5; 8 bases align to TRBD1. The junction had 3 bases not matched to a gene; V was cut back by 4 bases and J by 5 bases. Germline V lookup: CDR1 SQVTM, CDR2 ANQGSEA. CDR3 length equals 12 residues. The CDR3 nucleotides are TGCAGCGTTGCAGGGGGCGAGGAGACCCAGTACTTC. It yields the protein CSVAGGEETQYF.

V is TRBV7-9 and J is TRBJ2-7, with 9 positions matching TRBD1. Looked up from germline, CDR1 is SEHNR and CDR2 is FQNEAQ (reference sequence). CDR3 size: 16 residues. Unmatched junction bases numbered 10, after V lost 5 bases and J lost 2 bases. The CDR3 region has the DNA TGTGCCAGCAGCCCACTCCGGGACAGGGACCCCTACGAGCAGTACTTC. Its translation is CASSPLRDRDPYEQYF.

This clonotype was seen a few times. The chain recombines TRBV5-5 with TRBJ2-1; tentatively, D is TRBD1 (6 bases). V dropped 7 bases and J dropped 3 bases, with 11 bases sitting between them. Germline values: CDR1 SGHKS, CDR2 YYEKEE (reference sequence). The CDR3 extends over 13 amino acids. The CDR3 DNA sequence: TGTGCCAGCCGCCGGGACAACTACAATGAGCAGTTCTTC. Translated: CASRRDNYNEQFF.

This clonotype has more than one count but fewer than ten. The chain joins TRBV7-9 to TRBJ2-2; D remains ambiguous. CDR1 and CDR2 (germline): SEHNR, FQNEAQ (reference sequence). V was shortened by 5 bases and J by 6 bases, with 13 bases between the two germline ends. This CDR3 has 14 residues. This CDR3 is CASSKGSPPGELFF. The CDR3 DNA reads TGTGCCAGCAGCAAAGGGTCCCCCCCCGGGGAGCTGTTTTTT.

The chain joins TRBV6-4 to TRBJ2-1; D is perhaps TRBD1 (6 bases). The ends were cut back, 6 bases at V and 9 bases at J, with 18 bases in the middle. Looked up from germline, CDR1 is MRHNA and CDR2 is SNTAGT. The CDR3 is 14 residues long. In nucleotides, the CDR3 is TGTGCCAGCAGCCAAGCAGGGGTTCAGGGTGAGCAGTTCTTC. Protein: CASSQAGVQGEQFF.

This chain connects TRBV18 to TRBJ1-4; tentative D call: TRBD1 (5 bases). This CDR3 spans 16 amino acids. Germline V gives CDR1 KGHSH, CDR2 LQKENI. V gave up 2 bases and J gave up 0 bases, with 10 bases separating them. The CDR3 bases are TGTGCCAGCTCACCAGTTGGGGCTCCAACTAATGAAAAACTGTTTTTT. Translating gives CASSPVGAPTNEKLFF.

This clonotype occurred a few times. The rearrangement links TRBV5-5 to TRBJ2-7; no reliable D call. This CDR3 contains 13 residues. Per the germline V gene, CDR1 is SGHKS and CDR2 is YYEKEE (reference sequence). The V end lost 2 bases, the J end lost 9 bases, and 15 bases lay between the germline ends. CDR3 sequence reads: CASSLRTDVVQYV. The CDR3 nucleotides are TGTGCCAGCAGCTTACGGACCGATGTCGTGCAGTACGTC.

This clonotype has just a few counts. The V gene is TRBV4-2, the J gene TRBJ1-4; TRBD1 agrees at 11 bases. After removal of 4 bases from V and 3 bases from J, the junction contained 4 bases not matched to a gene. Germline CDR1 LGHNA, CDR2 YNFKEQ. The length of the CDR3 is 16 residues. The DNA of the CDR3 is TGTGCCAGCAGCCCGGACAGGGGGCGTCCTAATGAAAAACTGTTTTTT. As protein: CASSPDRGRPNEKLFF.